The 7 T cell receptor beta chains below were found in one sample sequenced in a study. TCRdb used MiXCR to reprocess the 5' RACE reads, holding one entry per CDR3 protein. The sample yields about 23,000 distinct CDR3 sequences, less than 40% seen once. Sequences were obtained from tumor-infiltrating naive CD4+ T cells sorted from the breast tumor. Indicated subset: naive CD4+ T cells, CD4+CD45RA+CD25-. Every receptor here comes from a female donor with breast cancer.

This clonotype was seen at least ten times. The rearrangement uses TRBV9 and TRBJ2-7; D remains ambiguous. Trimming pared 4 bases from V and 2 bases from J, leaving 13 bases between. The CDR3 loop spans 14 amino acids. Germline V lookup: CDR1 SGDLS, CDR2 YYNGEE. Here the CDR3 reads CASSPSPTPYEQYF. For the CDR3, the DNA is TGTGCCAGCAGCCCCTCTCCCACCCCCTACGAGCAGTACTTC. Filled out from reference TRBV9 and TRBJ2-7, the complete variable domain reads DSGVTQTPKHLITATGQRVTLRCSPRSGDLSVYWYQQSLDQGLQFLIQYYNGEERAKGNILERFSAQQFPDLHSELNLSSLELGDSALYFCASSPSPTPYEQYFGPGTRLTVT.

In this sample, this clonotype turned up many times. The chain couples TRBV20-1 to TRBJ2-1; D is uncertain. V was cut by 5 bases and J by 6 bases, with 17 bases left in between. The CDR3 totals 14 residues. Germline CDR1 DFQATT, CDR2 SNEGSKA (reference sequence). CDR3 in DNA: TGCAGTGCTTATGTCCGGGTTCGGGCCAATGAGCAGTTCTTC. Translation: CSAYVRVRANEQFF.

The rearrangement links TRBV28 to TRBJ2-1; 8 nucleotides match TRBD2. Germline trimming cut 0 bases from V and 6 bases from J; bases unmatched to any gene: 10. This CDR3 region has 17 residues. Per the germline V gene, CDR1 is MDHEN and CDR2 is SYDVKM. This CDR3 reads CASSLWGSSGDCNEQFF. In nucleotides, the CDR3 is TGTGCCAGCAGTTTATGGGGTAGTAGCGGGGATTGCAATGAGCAGTTCTTC.

By share, this clonotype ranks as medium-sized. This chain uses TRBV20-1 with TRBJ1-2; 9 bases map to TRBD1. The CDR3 length is 13 residues. Germline lookup yields CDR1 DFQATT and CDR2 SNEGSKA (reference sequence). The V gene end was trimmed by 6 bases and the J gene end by 6 bases; junction bases not matched to a gene: 8. CDR3: CSAQGGQGHGYTF. CDR3 sequence (DNA): TGCAGTGCCCAGGGGGGACAGGGTCATGGCTACACCTTC.

CDR3 residues: CASSAWDSSYNEQFF. The CDR3 nucleotides read TGTGCCAGCAGCGCGTGGGACAGCTCCTACAATGAGCAGTTCTTC. The rearrangement uses TRBV9 and TRBJ2-1, with 7 bases matching TRBD1. The CDR3 has 15 residues. Germline lookup yields CDR1 SGDLS and CDR2 YYNGEE. Trimming removed 3 bases from V and 0 bases from J; junction bases left unmatched: 3.

This clonotype was picked up many times. The chain links TRBV7-9 to TRBJ2-3, with 12 bases identical to TRBD2. V trimming: 5 bases; J trimming: 3 bases; junction bases outside the gene matches: 6. Germline V CDR1 and CDR2: SEHNR, FQNEAQ (reference sequence). The CDR3 sequence is 16 residues long. The chain's CDR3 is CASSAKTSGRTDTQYF. In DNA form, the CDR3 reads TGTGCCAGCAGCGCAAAGACTAGCGGGAGAACAGATACGCAGTATTTT.

This clonotype showed up many times. The V and J genes are TRBV4-1 and TRBJ2-3; D call uncertain. The germline V and J ends were trimmed by 4 bases and 5 bases, with 7 bases remaining between them. The CDR3 runs 12 residues. Germline lookup yields CDR1 MGHRA and CDR2 YSYEKL. The CDR3 nucleotides are TGCGCCAGCAGCCGAAGTGGAGATACGCAGTATTTT. It yields the protein CASSRSGDTQYF.